This is a list of T cell receptor beta chains from one sample in a study of blood T cell repertoires in COVID-19. This table comes from immunoSEQ multiplex PCR, and its TCRdb copy is limited to in-frame clones, with some not included. The sample yields hundreds of thousands of clones, roughly 85% seen once. The sample taken for sequencing was peripheral blood. These receptors all come from a woman between 40 and 55 years old with active or convalescent COVID-19. Both conserved end residues are part of each CDR3. The order of the fields is V gene, J gene, CDR3 protein.

v_call: TRBV4-3; j_call: TRBJ2-1; cdr3_aa: CASSQDAGRGHEQFF
v_call: TRBV24-1; j_call: TRBJ2-5; cdr3_aa: CATSDWQQETQYF
v_call: TRBV2; j_call: TRBJ1-6; cdr3_aa: CASSRLDGGSPLHF
v_call: TRBV11-2; j_call: TRBJ1-2; cdr3_aa: CASSFGAGGGGYTF
v_call: TRBV2; j_call: TRBJ2-7; cdr3_aa: CASSSMGRSYEQYF
v_call: TRBV9; j_call: TRBJ1-4; cdr3_aa: CASSVVAGGEKLFF
v_call: TRBV19; j_call: TRBJ2-2; cdr3_aa: CASRRPGLNTGELFF
v_call: TRBV7-9; j_call: TRBJ2-7; cdr3_aa: CASSLHGQAGPYEQYF
v_call: TRBV19; j_call: TRBJ1-2; cdr3_aa: CASSISGTGPSYGYTF
v_call: TRBV9; j_call: TRBJ2-3; cdr3_aa: CASSVGLGSTDTQYF
v_call: TRBV23-1; j_call: TRBJ2-3; cdr3_aa: CASSPGLAGPRTDTQYF
v_call: TRBV10-3; j_call: TRBJ1-2; cdr3_aa: CAISAGSGQGTGYTF
v_call: TRBV7-2; j_call: TRBJ1-5; cdr3_aa: CASSSTGGHQPQHF
v_call: TRBV6-6; j_call: TRBJ1-1; cdr3_aa: CASRPWGWGTEAFF
v_call: TRBV3-1/TRBV3-2; j_call: TRBJ2-1; cdr3_aa: CASSQGLAGVTYNEQFF
v_call: TRBV5-5; j_call: TRBJ1-3; cdr3_aa: CASSRGQGENTIYF